The clone carrying this TCR beta chain is labeled as medium-sized. Its antigen is still unknown. Germline CDR1 reads ENHRY; CDR2 reads SYGVKD. The CDR3 totals 16 residues. Trimming cost V 0 bases and J 0 bases, with 9 bases left between them. The data belong to a study of early T cells in non-severe SARS-CoV-2 infection. In the study overall: Sequencing of unsorted whole blood was done on bulk RNA, leaving chains unpaired.

Overall study findings and caveats: Anti-spike CD8 responses were favored by VDJdb matching, which missed private and CD4 specificities.

Individually, cDNA molecules had unique molecular identifiers attached to them. TCRdb ran MiXCR on the 5' RACE reads and lists one entry per CDR3 protein. The sample records around 26,000 distinct CDR3 sequences, 4.4% being singletons. The sequence was obtained from an adult who was a healthcare worker with PCR-confirmed SARS-CoV-2 infection or an uninfected control (not recorded which). Source material: whole blood. The J gene is TRBJ2-1, the V gene TRBV10-3, with D unresolved. CDR3 nucleotide sequence: TGTGCCATCAGTGAGTCTGCGGTGAGCTCCTACAATGAGCAGTTCTTC. This sequence encodes CAISESAVSSYNEQFF.